The T cell receptor beta chain under discussion was sequenced for a study of cytomegalovirus exposure and HLA in healthy donors. Use of 60 Vbeta and 13 Jbeta primers characterized the PCR. Here immunoSEQ multiplex PCR was the method, and the copy in TCRdb shows in-frame clones only, minus some. The table records 120,000 or so clones, about a sixth of them present only once. Sequencing was performed on PBMCs. The receptor was isolated from a female donor in good health and CMV-seropositive.

The CDR3 bases are TGTGCCAGCACCCCTCAGGGGTTGACATCTCCTGGAAACACCATATATTTT. Amino acids: CASTPQGLTSPGNTIYF. V gene TRBV7-9 combines with J gene TRBJ1-3; D possibly corresponds to TRBD1 (6 bases). Germline V gene lookup returns CDR1 SEHNR and CDR2 FQNEAQ (reference sequence). The V end lost 7 bases, the J end lost 2 bases, and 21 bases lay between the germline ends. The CDR3 covers 17 residues.